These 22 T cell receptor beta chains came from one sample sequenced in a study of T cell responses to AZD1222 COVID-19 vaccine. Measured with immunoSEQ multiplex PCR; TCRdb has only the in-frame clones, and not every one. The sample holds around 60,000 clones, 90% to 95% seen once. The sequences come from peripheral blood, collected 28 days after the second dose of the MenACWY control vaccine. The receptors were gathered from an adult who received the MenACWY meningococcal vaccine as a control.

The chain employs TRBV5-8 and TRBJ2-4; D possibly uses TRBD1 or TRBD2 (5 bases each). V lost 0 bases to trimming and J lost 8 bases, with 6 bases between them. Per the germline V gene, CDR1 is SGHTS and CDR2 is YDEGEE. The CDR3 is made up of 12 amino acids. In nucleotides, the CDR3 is TGTGCCAGCAGCTTGGGGGGGTACATTCAGTACTTC. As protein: CASSLGGYIQYF. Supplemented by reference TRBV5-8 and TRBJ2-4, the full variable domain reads EAGVTQSPTHLIKTRGQQATLRCSPISGHTSVYWYQQALGLGLQFLLWYDEGEERNRGNFPPRFSGRQFPNYSSELNVNALELEDSALYLCASSLGGYIQYFGAGTRLSVL.

Written as DNA, the CDR3 is TGTGCCAGCAGCTCGGGACAGGAGAATAATTCACCCCTCCACTTT. Its protein product is CASSSGQENNSPLHF. The genes are TRBV4-2 and TRBJ1-6; 8 bases line up with TRBD1. The CDR3 contains 15 residues. Germline trimming cut 5 bases from V and 5 bases from J; bases unmatched to any gene: 5. Germline V gene lookup returns CDR1 LGHNA and CDR2 YNFKEQ.

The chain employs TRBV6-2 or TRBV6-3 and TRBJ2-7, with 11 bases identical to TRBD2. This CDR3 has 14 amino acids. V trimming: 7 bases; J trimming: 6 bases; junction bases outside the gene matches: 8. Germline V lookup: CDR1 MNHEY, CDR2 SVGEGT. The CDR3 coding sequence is TGTGCCAGCACCCCCGGACTAGCGGGTAGCGAGCAGTACTTC. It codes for CASTPGLAGSEQYF.

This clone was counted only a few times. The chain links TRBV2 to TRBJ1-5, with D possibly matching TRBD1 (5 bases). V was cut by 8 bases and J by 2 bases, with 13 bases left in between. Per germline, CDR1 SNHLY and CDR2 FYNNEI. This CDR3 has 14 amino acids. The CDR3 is CASGTRGGNQPQHF. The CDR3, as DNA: TGTGCCAGCGGGACCCGGGGCGGCAATCAGCCCCAGCATTTT.

CDR3 bases: TGCAGCGTTGCCCCACCGGGGTACACTGAAGCTTTCTTT. Its translation: CSVAPPGYTEAFF. V gene TRBV29-1 combines with J gene TRBJ1-1; D not certain. V shed 4 bases and J shed 3 bases, with 12 bases lying between them. Per germline, CDR1 SQVTM and CDR2 ANQGSEA. The CDR3 spans 13 residues.

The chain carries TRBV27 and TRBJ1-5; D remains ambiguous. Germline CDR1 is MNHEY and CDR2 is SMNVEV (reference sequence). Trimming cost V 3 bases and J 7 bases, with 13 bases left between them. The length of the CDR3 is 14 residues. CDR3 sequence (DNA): TGTGCCAGCAGTTTGTCCGGGGTTCGACAGCCCCAGCATTTT. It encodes CASSLSGVRQPQHF.

The CDR3 region is CATGGGSVGGTQYF. The CDR3 coding sequence is TGCGCCACCGGCGGCGGGAGTGTCGGGGGTACGCAGTATTTT. The V call is TRBV5-1, the J call TRBJ2-3; 7 nucleotides agree with TRBD2. After removal of 9 bases from V and 8 bases from J, the junction contained 15 bases not matched to a gene. Germline-derived CDR1 and CDR2 are SGHRS and YFSETQ. The CDR3 is 14 residues long.

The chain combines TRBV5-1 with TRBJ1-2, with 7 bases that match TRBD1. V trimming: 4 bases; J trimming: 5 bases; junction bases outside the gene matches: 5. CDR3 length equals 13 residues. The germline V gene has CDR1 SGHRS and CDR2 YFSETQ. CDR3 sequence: CASSPGQLYGYTF. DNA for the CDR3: TGCGCCAGCAGCCCGGGACAGCTATATGGCTACACCTTC.

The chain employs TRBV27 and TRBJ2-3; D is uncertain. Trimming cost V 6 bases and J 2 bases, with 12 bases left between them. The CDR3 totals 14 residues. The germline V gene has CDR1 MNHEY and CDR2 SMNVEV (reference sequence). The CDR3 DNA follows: TGTGCCAGCAGCCACCCGAGGTACACAGATACGCAGTATTTT. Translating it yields CASSHPRYTDTQYF.

The CDR3: CSVVTDNSPLHF. The CDR3 region has the DNA TGCAGCGTTGTAACAGACAATTCACCCCTCCACTTT. The V gene is TRBV29-1, the J gene TRBJ1-6; D is unresolved. The V gene lost 4 bases and the J gene lost 7 bases, with 8 bases spanning the gap. The CDR3 has 12 amino acids. The germline CDR1 and CDR2 sequences are SQVTM and ANQGSEA.

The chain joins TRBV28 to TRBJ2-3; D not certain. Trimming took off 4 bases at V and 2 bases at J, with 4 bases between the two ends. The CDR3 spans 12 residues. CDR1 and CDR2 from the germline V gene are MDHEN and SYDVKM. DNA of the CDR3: TGTGCCAGCAGTTCCATCACAGATACGCAGTATTTT. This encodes CASSSITDTQYF.

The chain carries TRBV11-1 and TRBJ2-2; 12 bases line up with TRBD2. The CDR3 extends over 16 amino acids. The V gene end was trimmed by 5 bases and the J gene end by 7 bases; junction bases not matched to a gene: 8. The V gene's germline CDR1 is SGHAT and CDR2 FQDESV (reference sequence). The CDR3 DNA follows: TGTGCCAGCAGCCGGTCGCTAGCGGGAGGGTTCGGGGAGCTGTTTTTT. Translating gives CASSRSLAGGFGELFF.

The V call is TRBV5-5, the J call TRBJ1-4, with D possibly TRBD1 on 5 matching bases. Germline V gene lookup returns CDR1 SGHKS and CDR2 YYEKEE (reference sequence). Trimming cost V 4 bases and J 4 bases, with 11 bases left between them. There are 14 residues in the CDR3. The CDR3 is CASSLEGLNEKLFF. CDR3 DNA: TGTGCCAGCAGCCTGGAGGGACTTAATGAAAAACTGTTTTTT.

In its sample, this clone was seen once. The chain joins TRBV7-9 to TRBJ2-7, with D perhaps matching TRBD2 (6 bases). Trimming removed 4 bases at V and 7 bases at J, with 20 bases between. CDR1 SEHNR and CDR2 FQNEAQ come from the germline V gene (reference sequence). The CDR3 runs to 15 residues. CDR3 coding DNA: TGTGCCAGCAGCTCTCCCGGCGGGGCCTCGCAAGAGCAGTACTTC. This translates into CASSSPGGASQEQYF.

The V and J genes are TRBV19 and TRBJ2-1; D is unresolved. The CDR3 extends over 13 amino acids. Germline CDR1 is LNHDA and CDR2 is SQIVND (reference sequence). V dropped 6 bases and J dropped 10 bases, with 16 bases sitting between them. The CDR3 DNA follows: TGTGCCAGTAGCGATAAACTCCCCGGAGAGCAGTTCTTC. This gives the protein CASSDKLPGEQFF.

CDR3 amino acids: CASSARGGGRAEKLFF. The CDR3 coding sequence is TGTGCCAGCAGCGCCCGAGGGGGGGGAAGGGCTGAAAAACTGTTTTTT. This chain links TRBV7-9 with TRBJ1-4; D is perhaps TRBD1 (6 bases). The CDR3 loop spans 16 amino acids. Germline CDR1 reads SEHNR; CDR2 reads FQNEAQ (reference sequence). The V end lost 5 bases, the J end lost 7 bases, and 20 bases lay between the germline ends.

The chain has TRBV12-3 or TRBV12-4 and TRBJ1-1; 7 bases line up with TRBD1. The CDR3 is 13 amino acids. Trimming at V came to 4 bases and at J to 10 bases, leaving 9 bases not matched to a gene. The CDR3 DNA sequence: TGTGCCAGCAGTTACAGGGGATTAGGTGTAGCTTTCTTT. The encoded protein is CASSYRGLGVAFF.

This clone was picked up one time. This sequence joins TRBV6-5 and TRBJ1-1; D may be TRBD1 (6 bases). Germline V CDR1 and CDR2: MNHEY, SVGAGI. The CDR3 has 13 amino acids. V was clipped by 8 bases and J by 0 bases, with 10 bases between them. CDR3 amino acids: CASARGLNTEAFF. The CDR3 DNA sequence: TGTGCCAGCGCCAGGGGTCTGAACACTGAAGCTTTCTTT.

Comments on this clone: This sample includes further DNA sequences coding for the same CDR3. CDR3 amino acids: CASSQGHGSSYEQYF. In nucleotides, the CDR3 is TGCGCCAGCAGCCAGGGCCACGGGAGCTCCTACGAGCAGTACTTC. V gene TRBV5-1 combines with J gene TRBJ2-7, with D possibly TRBD2 on 6 matching bases. Germline CDR1 SGHRS, CDR2 YFSETQ. Trimming removed 4 bases at V and 0 bases at J, with 14 bases between. The CDR3 sequence is 15 residues long.

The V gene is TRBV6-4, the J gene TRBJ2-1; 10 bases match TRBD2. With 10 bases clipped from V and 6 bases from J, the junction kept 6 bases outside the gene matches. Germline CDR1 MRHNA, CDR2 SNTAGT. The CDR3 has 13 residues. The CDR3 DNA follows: TGTGCCACTTCAAGCGGGAGGGCCAATGAGCAGTTCTTC. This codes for CATSSGRANEQFF.

The CDR3 protein is CASSPTLHGEQFF. The CDR3 DNA reads TGTGCCAGCTCACCGACTTTACACGGGGAGCAGTTCTTC. This sequence joins TRBV18 and TRBJ2-1; D unresolved. CDR1 KGHSH and CDR2 LQKENI come from the germline V gene. The CDR3 is 13 residues long. Trimming took off 3 bases at V and 10 bases at J, with 13 bases between the two ends.

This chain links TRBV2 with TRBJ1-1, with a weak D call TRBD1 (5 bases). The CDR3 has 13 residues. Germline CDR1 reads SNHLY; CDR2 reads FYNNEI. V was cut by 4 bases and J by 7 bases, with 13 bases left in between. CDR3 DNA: TGTGCCAGCAGTGCGGGGCCCTCCCTTGAAGCTTTCTTT. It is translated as CASSAGPSLEAFF. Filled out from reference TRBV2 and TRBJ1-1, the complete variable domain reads EPEVTQTPSHQVTQMGQEVILRCVPISNHLYFYWYRQILGQKVEFLVSFYNNEISEKSEIFDDQFSVERPDGSNFTLKIRSTKLEDSAMYFCASSAGPSLEAFFGQGTRLTVV.